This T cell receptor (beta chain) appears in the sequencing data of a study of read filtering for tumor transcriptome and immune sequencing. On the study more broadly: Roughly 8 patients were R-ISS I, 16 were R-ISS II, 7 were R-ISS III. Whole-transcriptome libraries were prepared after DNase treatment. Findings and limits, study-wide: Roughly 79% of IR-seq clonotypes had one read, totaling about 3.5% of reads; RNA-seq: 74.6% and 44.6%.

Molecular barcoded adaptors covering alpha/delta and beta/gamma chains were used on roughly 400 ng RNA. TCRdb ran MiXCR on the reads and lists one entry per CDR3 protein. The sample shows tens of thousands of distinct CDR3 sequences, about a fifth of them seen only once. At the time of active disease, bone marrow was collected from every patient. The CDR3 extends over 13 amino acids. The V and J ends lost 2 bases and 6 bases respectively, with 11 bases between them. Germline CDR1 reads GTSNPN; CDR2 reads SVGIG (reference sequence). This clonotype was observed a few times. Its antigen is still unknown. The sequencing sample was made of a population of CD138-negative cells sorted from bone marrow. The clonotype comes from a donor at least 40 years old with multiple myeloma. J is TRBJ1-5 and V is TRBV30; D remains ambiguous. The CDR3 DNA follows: TGTGCCTGGAGTACTGGAGCGGGTCAGCCCCAGCATTTT. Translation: CAWSTGAGQPQHF.